Each of the 5 T cell receptor beta chains below was sequenced from the same sample in a study of T cell responses to AZD1222 COVID-19 vaccine. Sequenced by immunoSEQ multiplex PCR; TCRdb stores in-frame clones only, minus some. The table has about 110,000 clones, 90% to 95% seen once. The input for sequencing was peripheral blood, taken 28 days after the second AZD1222 dose. The receptors shown here come from an adult who received the AZD1222 COVID-19 vaccine.

The rearrangement joins TRBV2 to TRBJ2-3, with D maybe TRBD2 (7 bases). This CDR3 region has 15 residues. V dropped 6 bases and J dropped 2 bases, with 15 bases sitting between them. Germline V gene lookup returns CDR1 SNHLY and CDR2 FYNNEI. CDR3 in amino acids: CASRGPGGATDTQYF. The CDR3 bases are TGTGCCAGCAGGGGACCTGGGGGGGCCACAGATACGCAGTATTTT.

V and J are TRBV12-3 or TRBV12-4 and TRBJ2-7, with D uncertain. V dropped 5 bases and J dropped 5 bases, with 10 bases sitting between them. This CDR3 has 12 residues. The CDR3 DNA is TGTGCCAGCAGTATTACCTTTCACGAGCAGTACTTC. Translated, it gives CASSITFHEQYF.

V and J are TRBV11-2 and TRBJ2-7, with D tentatively TRBD2 (6 bases). The CDR3 runs to 13 residues. From germline, CDR1 is SGHAT and CDR2 FQNNGV. The V and J ends lost 1 base and 4 bases respectively, with 8 bases between them. The CDR3 is CASSLGREYEQYF. CDR3 DNA: TGTGCCAGCAGCTTAGGGAGGGAGTACGAGCAGTACTTC.

This rearrangement joins TRBV30 to TRBJ2-7; TRBD1 might be the D (5 bases). CDR3 length equals 12 residues. Between the trimmed V and J ends, which lost 3 bases and 3 bases, there was a span of 9 bases. Germline CDR1 is GTSNPN and CDR2 is SVGIG (reference sequence). The CDR3 nucleotides read TGTGCCTGGAGAGAGCAGGGCTACGAGCAGTACTTC. Its protein is CAWREQGYEQYF.

The chain has TRBV7-8 and TRBJ2-1; 9 positions match TRBD1. CDR3 length: 15 residues. The germline gives CDR1 SGHVS, CDR2 FQNEAQ. After removal of 6 bases from V and 6 bases from J, the junction contained 9 bases not matched to a gene. The CDR3 sequence: CASRSVLTGGNEQFF. The CDR3 DNA reads as TGTGCCAGCAGGTCCGTGTTGACAGGGGGCAATGAGCAGTTCTTC.